The subject of this entry is one TCR beta chain. Libraries were prepared by immunoSEQ multiplex PCR; TCRdb keeps only in-frame clonotypes and omits some of them. The sample gives fewer than 70,000 clones, 71% of which show up once; 15% is in the top ten. The sample belongs to a study of T cell clones after liver transplantation. Across the study: Tolerant meant at least one year fully off immunosuppression without liver enzymes above twice normal.

Sequenced here: CD4+ T cells from blood, sampled before liver transplant. The sequence was obtained from a human donor who received a liver transplant.

CDR3 residues: CASSRQGNPYEQYF. The CDR3 DNA is TGTGCCAGTAGTAGGCAGGGGAATCCCTACGAGCAGTACTTC. The J gene is TRBJ2-7, the V gene TRBV19; TRBD1 is a possible D gene (6 bases). Trimming removed 4 bases at V and 2 bases at J, with 12 bases between. The CDR3 has 14 residues. Per germline, CDR1 LNHDA and CDR2 SQIVND (reference sequence). Filled out from reference TRBV19 and TRBJ2-7, the complete variable domain reads DGGITQSPKYLFRKEGQNVTLSCEQNLNHDAMYWYRQDPGQGLRLIYYSQIVNDFQKGDIAEGYSVSREKKESFPLTVTSAQKNPTAFYLCASSRQGNPYEQYFGPGTRLTVT.